The 29 T cell receptor beta chains reported below all come from one sample, sequenced in a study of Ad26.COV2.S vaccination and SARS-CoV-2 variants. Assay used: immunoSEQ multiplex PCR; TCRdb lists only in-frame clones, some missing. This sample has roughly 680,000 clones, with approximately 88% found just once. Described treatment: some 19 received Ad26.COV2.S at low or high dose, single or two shots; several received placebo; per-sample allocation not given. Sampling was performed 63 days after the first vaccine or placebo injection. Here the sequenced sample was peripheral blood, taken in a trial of Ad26.COV2.S vaccine versus placebo. The receptors stem from a person between 18 and 65 years old who received the Ad26.COV2.S COVID-19 vaccine or a placebo.

The chain couples TRBV30 to TRBJ1-2; unclear D gene. The CDR3 covers 13 residues. The V end lost 5 bases, the J end lost 4 bases, and 14 bases lay between the germline ends. Germline values: CDR1 GTSNPN, CDR2 SVGIG (reference sequence). This CDR3 is CAWLDGPFYGYTF. The CDR3, as DNA: TGTGCCTGGCTGGATGGGCCTTTCTATGGCTACACCTTC.

The chain combines TRBV5-4 with TRBJ2-1, with D unresolved. CDR1 is SGHNT, CDR2 YYREEE, per germline (reference sequence). V was trimmed by 5 bases and J by 4 bases, leaving 4 bases between them. The CDR3 totals 11 residues. The CDR3 region is CASREYNEQFF. The CDR3 DNA sequence: TGTGCCAGCAGGGAGTACAATGAGCAGTTCTTC.

Of note for this clone: This sample also contains other DNA sequences that code for the same CDR3. The chain uses TRBV18 and TRBJ1-5, with TRBD1 matching over 7 bases. From germline, CDR1 is KGHSH and CDR2 LQKENI. This CDR3 has 14 residues. J gave up 2 bases and V 2 bases, and 0 bases lay outside the gene matches. The CDR3 DNA sequence: TGTGCCAGCTCACCAGGACAGGGCAATCAGCCCCAGCATTTT. This sequence encodes CASSPGQGNQPQHF. Variable domain in full (rest from reference TRBV18 and TRBJ1-5): NAGVMQNPRHLVRRRGQEARLRCSPMKGHSHVYWYRQLPEEGLKFMVYLQKENIIDESGMPKERFSAEFPKEGPSILRIQQVVRGDSAAYFCASSPGQGNQPQHFGDGTRLSIL.

This chain links TRBV29-1 with TRBJ2-5; a possible D gene is TRBD1 (5 bases). The CDR3 extends over 12 amino acids. Between the trimmed V and J ends, which lost 3 bases and 1 base, there was a span of 6 bases. Germline CDR1 SQVTM, CDR2 ANQGSEA. The CDR3 loop reads CSVDRVQETQYF. The CDR3 nucleotides read TGCAGCGTTGACAGGGTCCAAGAGACCCAGTACTTC.

The chain has TRBV28 and TRBJ2-7; 7 nucleotides line up with TRBD1. Trimming took 3 bases from V and 3 from J; bases not matched to a gene: 8. The CDR3 is 15 amino acids. Germline V gives CDR1 MDHEN, CDR2 SYDVKM. Here the CDR3 reads CASSLSAGGFYEQYF. DNA of the CDR3: TGTGCCAGCAGTTTGTCGGCAGGGGGATTCTACGAGCAGTACTTC.

This chain links TRBV7-8 with TRBJ1-1; D unresolved. Per the germline V gene, CDR1 is SGHVS and CDR2 is FQNEAQ. The germline V and J ends were trimmed by 3 bases and 3 bases, with 2 bases remaining between them. This CDR3 has 11 residues. DNA of the CDR3: TGTGCCAGCAGCTTGGACACTGAAGCTTTCTTT. The encoded protein is CASSLDTEAFF.

The chain joins TRBV21-1 to TRBJ1-1; the table's D call TRBD1 went unverified against the DNA. TRBV21-1 is marked as a pseudogene. The CDR3 loop spans 14 amino acids. The CDR3 protein is CASSTRQGCTEAFF. The DNA of the CDR3 is TGTGCCAGCAGCACTAGACAGGGTTGCACTGAAGCTTTCTTT.

This chain connects TRBV5-1 to TRBJ2-1; TRBD2 matches 9 bases. The CDR3 is 18 residues long. Germline V lookup: CDR1 SGHRS, CDR2 YFSETQ. V shed 7 bases and J 0 bases; nucleotides not matched to a gene: 14. The CDR3 spells CASLPNAGGPPSYNEQFF. The CDR3, as DNA: TGCGCCAGCCTACCGAACGCGGGAGGGCCCCCCTCCTACAATGAGCAGTTCTTC.

This chain connects TRBV2 to TRBJ1-1; D gene unclear. Germline CDR1 SNHLY, CDR2 FYNNEI. CDR3 length: 14 amino acids. V was cut by 4 bases and J by 4 bases, with 13 bases left in between. CDR3 loop: CASSGSNWGTEAFF. CDR3 DNA sequence: TGTGCCAGCAGTGGGTCCAACTGGGGCACTGAAGCTTTCTTT. Based on the CDR3 plus reference TRBV2 and TRBJ1-1, the full variable domain is EPEVTQTPSHQVTQMGQEVILRCVPISNHLYFYWYRQILGQKVEFLVSFYNNEISEKSEIFDDQFSVERPDGSNFTLKIRSTKLEDSAMYFCASSGSNWGTEAFFGQGTRLTVV.

The chain couples TRBV4-1 to TRBJ2-1, with 10 bases fitting TRBD2. V shed 3 bases and J 9 bases; nucleotides not matched to a gene: 8. The CDR3 loop spans 15 amino acids. Germline loops: CDR1 MGHRA, CDR2 YSYEKL. CDR3 sequence (DNA): TGCGCCAGCAGCCATTTGGGTAGCGGGGGGTCTGAGCAGTTCTTC. Protein sequence: CASSHLGSGGSEQFF.

The chain links TRBV10-3 to TRBJ2-7, with 7 bases identical to TRBD1. Germline lookup yields CDR1 ENHRY and CDR2 SYGVKD. V shed 6 bases, J shed 6 bases, and the junction held 11 bases outside the gene matches. The CDR3 contains 14 residues. The DNA for the CDR3 is TGTGCCATCAGGGGACAGTCCCGAGGTGGCGAGCAGTACTTC. Its protein is CAIRGQSRGGEQYF.

This clone has a single count. The chain joins TRBV19 to TRBJ1-1; D is unclear. CDR3 length: 17 residues. V dropped 0 bases and J dropped 1 base, with 15 bases sitting between them. Germline CDR1 reads LNHDA; CDR2 reads SQIVND (reference sequence). CDR3 in amino acids: CASSIEWLVVKNTEAFF. CDR3 coding DNA: TGTGCCAGTAGTATAGAGTGGTTAGTGGTGAAGAACACTGAAGCTTTCTTT. Filled out from reference TRBV19 and TRBJ1-1, the complete variable domain reads DGGITQSPKYLFRKEGQNVTLSCEQNLNHDAMYWYRQDPGQGLRLIYYSQIVNDFQKGDIAEGYSVSREKKESFPLTVTSAQKNPTAFYLCASSIEWLVVKNTEAFFGQGTRLTVV.

This clone was seen repeatedly, ten times or more. The rearrangement links TRBV5-1 to TRBJ2-6; D is uncertain. The CDR3 runs to 13 residues. Germline V gives CDR1 SGHRS, CDR2 YFSETQ. With 4 bases removed from V and 0 bases from J, the gap between germline ends came to 2 bases. DNA of the CDR3: TGCGCCAGCAGCGACTCTGGGGCCAACGTCCTGACTTTC. Translating gives CASSDSGANVLTF.

The V gene is TRBV6-2 or TRBV6-3, the J gene TRBJ2-2, with TRBD1 matching 7 bases. CDR1 is MNHEY, CDR2 SVGEGT, per germline. With V trimmed by 2 bases and J by 3 bases, 9 bases remained unmatched. CDR3 length equals 17 residues. The CDR3 DNA is TGTGCCAGCAGTTACACCACAGGGGTAATGGACACCGGGGAGCTGTTTTTT. This sequence encodes CASSYTTGVMDTGELFF.

V gene TRBV19 combines with J gene TRBJ2-1; TRBD2 matches 9 bases. Per the germline V gene, CDR1 is LNHDA and CDR2 is SQIVND (reference sequence). The J segment lost 7 bases and the V segment lost 6 bases, leaving 10 bases of the junction unmatched. The CDR3 covers 15 residues. In DNA form, the CDR3 reads TGTGCCAGTAGAAAGGTTAGCGGGAGTATGAATGAGCAGTTCTTC. Its protein product is CASRKVSGSMNEQFF.

This chain connects TRBV4-3 to TRBJ2-2, with D possibly matching TRBD2 (6 bases). CDR3 length equals 14 residues. The V end was cut by 1 base, the J end by 6 bases, with 9 bases between. The germline V gene encodes CDR1 LGHNA and CDR2 YSLEER. CDR3 sequence: CASSQAPSAGELFF. CDR3 in DNA: TGCGCCAGCAGCCAAGCCCCTAGCGCCGGGGAGCTGTTTTTT.

Ten or more counts support this clone. Here the CDR3 DNA reads TGTGCCAGTAGACTGACTAGCGGATCCTACAATGAGCAGTTCTTC. It is translated as CASRLTSGSYNEQFF. The chain couples TRBV19 to TRBJ2-1; 9 bases match TRBD2. Germline CDR1 and CDR2: LNHDA and SQIVND (reference sequence). V lost 6 bases and J lost 1; bases outside the gene matches: 4. The CDR3 runs 15 residues.

In nucleotides, the CDR3 is TGTGCCAGTTCCATGCGGGCAGGGGGCTATTCCTACGAGCAGTACTTC. As protein: CASSMRAGGYSYEQYF. The genes are TRBV27 and TRBJ2-7; TRBD1 aligns across 8 bases. The junction had 14 bases not matched to a gene; V was cut back by 9 bases and J by 1 base. The germline gives CDR1 MNHEY, CDR2 SMNVEV (reference sequence). There are 16 residues in the CDR3.

The genes are TRBV5-1 and TRBJ2-7; possibly TRBD2 for D (5 bases). Germline CDR1 and CDR2: SGHRS and YFSETQ. The CDR3 extends over 13 amino acids. V lost 4 bases, J lost 5 bases, and 13 bases lay in between. CDR3 coding DNA: TGCGCCAGCAGCCCCGGGGTCTTGGACGAGCAGTACTTC. Translated, it gives CASSPGVLDEQYF.

The CDR3 DNA reads TGTGCCAGCAGAAAGGGGTCCGAGGAGACTAATGAAAAACTGTTTTTT. Translated: CASRKGSEETNEKLFF. The rearrangement links TRBV7-9 to TRBJ1-4, with D possibly TRBD1 on 5 matching bases. The CDR3 covers 16 residues. CDR1 is SEHNR and CDR2 is FQNEAQ in the germline V gene (reference sequence). Trimming left V 6 bases short and J 2 bases short, with 16 bases between.

This chain joins TRBV24-1 and TRBJ1-1; no firm D call. Germline CDR1 reads KGHDR; CDR2 reads SFDVKD. This CDR3 has 16 residues. Trimming removed 4 bases at V and 1 base at J, with 15 bases between. CDR3 region: CATSEYPGEGNTEAFF. CDR3 DNA sequence: TGTGCCACCAGTGAGTACCCCGGGGAAGGGAACACTGAAGCTTTCTTT.

The V and J genes are TRBV20-1 and TRBJ1-2; D not certain. The CDR3 covers 11 residues. The germline V gene has CDR1 DFQATT and CDR2 SNEGSKA (reference sequence). Trimming took off 3 bases at V and 7 bases at J, with 9 bases between the two ends. CDR3 protein: CSASGGVGYTF. The DNA of the CDR3 is TGCAGTGCTAGTGGTGGAGTTGGCTACACCTTC.

The chain uses TRBV3-1 (or the pseudogene TRBV3-2) and TRBJ2-1, with TRBD2 as a possible D gene (5 bases). V dropped 5 bases and J dropped 11 bases, with 13 bases sitting between them. The germline V gene encodes CDR1 LGHDT and CDR2 YNNKEL (reference sequence). The CDR3 has 12 residues. Here the CDR3 reads CASSGRRDKQFF. CDR3 sequence (DNA): TGTGCCAGCAGCGGGCGACGGGATAAGCAGTTCTTC.

The count of this clone is one. The chain links TRBV9 to TRBJ2-7; D is undetermined. The CDR3 length is 15 residues. Germline CDR1 is SGDLS and CDR2 is YYNGEE. Trimming stripped 0 bases from V and 2 bases from J, with 12 bases between. CDR3 bases: TGTGCCAGCAGCGTAGGGGTCGGCAGTGCCTACGAGCAGTACTTC. Amino acids: CASSVGVGSAYEQYF.

In the case of this clone: Other nucleotide sequences in the sample specify the same CDR3. The CDR3 coding sequence is TGTGCCAGCAGCCAAGACAGGGGGGCCTACGAGCAGTACTTC. Protein: CASSQDRGAYEQYF. The V and J genes are TRBV3-1 (or the pseudogene TRBV3-2) and TRBJ2-7; D may be TRBD1 (7 bases). Germline V gene lookup returns CDR1 LGHDT and CDR2 YNNKEL (reference sequence). This CDR3 has 14 amino acids. The V end was cut by 0 bases, the J end by 2 bases, with 8 bases between.

This chain uses TRBV7-9 with TRBJ2-7, with 8 nucleotides matching TRBD1. With 5 bases clipped from V and 5 bases from J, the junction kept 11 bases outside the gene matches. CDR1 is SEHNR and CDR2 is FQNEAQ in the germline V gene (reference sequence). The CDR3 has 15 amino acids. CDR3 coding DNA: TGTGCCAGCAGCCCGTGGACAGGGACGAGGCACGAGCAGTACTTC. As protein: CASSPWTGTRHEQYF.

The rearrangement links TRBV2 to TRBJ1-2, with a tentative D call TRBD1 (6 bases). The V end was cut by 6 bases, the J end by 4 bases, with 12 bases between. There are 13 residues in the CDR3. Looked up from germline, CDR1 is SNHLY and CDR2 is FYNNEI. The CDR3 DNA reads as TGTGCCAGCAGCGACAGGATTGGCTATGGCTACACCTTC. Amino acid sequence: CASSDRIGYGYTF.

The chain links TRBV5-1 to TRBJ2-3; 7 bases fit TRBD2. The J segment lost 1 base and the V segment lost 1 base, leaving 3 bases of the junction unmatched. CDR3 length: 15 residues. Germline V gives CDR1 SGHRS, CDR2 YFSETQ. The CDR3 spells CASSLWAGGTDTQYF. CDR3 bases: TGCGCCAGCAGCTTGTGGGCGGGGGGCACAGATACGCAGTATTTT.

The rearrangement uses TRBV4-1 and TRBJ1-4; D not certain. The germline CDR1 and CDR2 sequences are MGHRA and YSYEKL. The V and J ends lost 2 bases and 0 bases respectively, with 16 bases between them. The CDR3 is 18 residues long. CDR3 sequence (DNA): TGCGCCAGCAGCCAAACCCAATTGGATACGACAACTAATGAAAAACTGTTTTTT. Amino acid sequence: CASSQTQLDTTTNEKLFF.